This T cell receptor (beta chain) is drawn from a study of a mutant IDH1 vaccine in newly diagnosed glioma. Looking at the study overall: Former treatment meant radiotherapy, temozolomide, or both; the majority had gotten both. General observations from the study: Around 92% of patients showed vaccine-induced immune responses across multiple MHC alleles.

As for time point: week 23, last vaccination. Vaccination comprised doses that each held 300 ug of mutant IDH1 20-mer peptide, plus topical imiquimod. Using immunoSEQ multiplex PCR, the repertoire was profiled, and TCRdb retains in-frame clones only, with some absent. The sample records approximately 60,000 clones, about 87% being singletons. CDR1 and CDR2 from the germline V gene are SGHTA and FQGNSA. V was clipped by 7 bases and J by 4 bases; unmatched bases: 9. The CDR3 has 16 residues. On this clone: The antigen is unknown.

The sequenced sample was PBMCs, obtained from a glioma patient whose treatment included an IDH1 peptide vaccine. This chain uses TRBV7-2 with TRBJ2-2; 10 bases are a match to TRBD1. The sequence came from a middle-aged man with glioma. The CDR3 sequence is CASTLRQGAGTGELFF. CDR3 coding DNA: TGTGCCAGCACCCTCCGACAGGGGGCGGGCACCGGGGAGCTGTTTTTT.